The present T cell receptor (beta chain) was sequenced within a study of cytomegalovirus exposure and HLA in healthy donors. PCR involved 60 Vbeta and 13 Jbeta primers. Sequencing used immunoSEQ multiplex PCR; TCRdb keeps in-frame clones, though not all of them. The sample carries 200,000 to 250,000 clones, roughly 82% recorded once. The source of this sequence is a woman between 35 and 50 years old in good health and CMV-seropositive. Sequenced input: PBMCs.

CDR3 nucleotides: TGCAGCGTCAAGCCTACTAGCGGGGACTCCTACGAGCAGTACTTC. It translates to CSVKPTSGDSYEQYF. V and J are TRBV29-1 and TRBJ2-5, with 10 bases fitting TRBD2. With the DNA end fitting TRBJ2-7 better, the J assignment may be wrong. The CDR3 runs 15 residues. Germline V gene lookup returns CDR1 SQVTM and CDR2 ANQGSEA.